Included here is one TCR beta chain sequence, with context. Its antigen is undetermined. This CDR3 region has 15 residues. V was clipped by 5 bases and J by 5 bases; unmatched bases: 7. Looked up from germline, CDR1 is SGHDN and CDR2 is FVKESK. These data are taken from a study of sequential checkpoint blockade in melanoma. Looking at the study overall: Arm A got nivolumab then ipilimumab; arm B the reverse, 1:1. DNA from 91 pretreatment tumor samples underwent TCRβ immunosequencing.

Findings and limits, study-wide: Response in arm A was associated with pretreatment TIL clonality. Patients with week-13 increases in T-cell fraction and clonality benefited about 30 times more often.

Regarding treatment: randomized to nivolumab then ipilimumab (arm A) or the reverse (arm B). Profiling relied on immunoSEQ multiplex PCR, and the TCRdb table lists in-frame clones only, not all of them. The sample carries several thousand clones, about 35% recorded once. The source is a human donor with melanoma. The sample in question was tumor tissue (inferred from file names), obtained from a patient given nivolumab and ipilimumab in sequence. The gene calls are TRBV14 and TRBJ2-5, with 11 bases aligning to TRBD1. The CDR3 spells CASSFGQGATETQYF. The CDR3 coding sequence is TGTGCCAGCAGCTTCGGACAGGGGGCGACCGAGACCCAGTACTTC.